The T cell receptor (beta chain) described here comes from a study of T-cell reconstitution after alpha-beta-depleted transplantation in children. Overall study findings and caveats: Several hundred rapidly expanded clones from non-depleted graft cells reportedly supplied alpha-beta T cells about two months post-transplant. Some patients showed high day-60 TCRbeta diversity, which derived from surviving recipient T cells and thymic progenitors. Once a year had passed after transplant, T-cell counts and diversity came mostly from newly produced T cells.

This CDR3 is built from 12 residues. Trimming shortened V by 11 bases and J by 5 bases, and 13 bases separated the two germline ends. CDR1 is MDHEN, CDR2 SYDVKM, per germline. Unique molecular identifiers were used in preparing the TCRbeta library. TCRdb reprocessed the PCR reads with MiXCR, giving one entry per CDR3 protein. Of hundreds of thousands of distinct CDR3 sequences in the sample, 10% to 15% were seen once. As concerns this clonotype: Its specificity is not known.

The chain uses TRBV28 and TRBJ1-5; no firm D call. This receptor was obtained from a male patient aged 10 to 17 who had a stem cell transplant for acute myeloid leukemia, so the T cells may come from the graft donor. Sequenced material: PBMCs, mostly from graft donor cells, taken 360 days after TCRalphabeta/CD19-depleted stem cell transplant. Written as DNA, the CDR3 is TGTGCCTCGCGGCTGGTTCATCAGCCCCAGCATTTT. Residues: CASRLVHQPQHF.